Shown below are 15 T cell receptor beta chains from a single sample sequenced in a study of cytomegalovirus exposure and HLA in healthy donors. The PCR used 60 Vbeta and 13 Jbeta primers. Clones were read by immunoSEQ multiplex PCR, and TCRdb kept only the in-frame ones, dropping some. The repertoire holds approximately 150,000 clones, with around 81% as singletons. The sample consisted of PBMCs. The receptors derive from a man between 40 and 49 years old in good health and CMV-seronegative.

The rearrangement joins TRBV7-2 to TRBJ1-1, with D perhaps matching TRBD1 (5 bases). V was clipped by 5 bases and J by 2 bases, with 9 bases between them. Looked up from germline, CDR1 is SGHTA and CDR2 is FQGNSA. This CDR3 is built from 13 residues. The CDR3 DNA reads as TGTGCCAGCAGCGCAAGGGGTAACACTGAAGCTTTCTTT. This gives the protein CASSARGNTEAFF.

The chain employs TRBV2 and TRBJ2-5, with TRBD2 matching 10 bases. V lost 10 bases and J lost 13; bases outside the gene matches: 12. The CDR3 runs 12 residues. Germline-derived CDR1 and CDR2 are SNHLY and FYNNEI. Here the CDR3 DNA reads TGTGCCACCCTTGGAGCGGGAGGGCCGCCGTACTTC. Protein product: CATLGAGGPPYF.

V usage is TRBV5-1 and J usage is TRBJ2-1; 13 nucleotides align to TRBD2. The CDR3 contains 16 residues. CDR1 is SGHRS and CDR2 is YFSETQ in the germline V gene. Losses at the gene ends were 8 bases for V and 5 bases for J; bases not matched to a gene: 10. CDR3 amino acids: CASYPSGTSGNNEQFF. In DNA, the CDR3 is TGCGCCAGTTACCCCTCCGGGACTAGCGGGAACAATGAGCAGTTCTTC.

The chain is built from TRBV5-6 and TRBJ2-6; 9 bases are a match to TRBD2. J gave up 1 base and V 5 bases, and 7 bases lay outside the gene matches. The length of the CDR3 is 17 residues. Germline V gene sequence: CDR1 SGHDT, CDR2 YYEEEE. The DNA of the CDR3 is TGTGCCAGCAGTTGGGTAGCGGGAGATTCTGGGGCCAACGTCCTGACTTTC. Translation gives CASSWVAGDSGANVLTF. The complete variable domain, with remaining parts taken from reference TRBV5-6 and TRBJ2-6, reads DAGVTQSPTHLIKTRGQQVTLRCSPKSGHDTVSWYQQALGQGPQFIFQYYEEEERQRGNFPDRFSGHQFPNYSSELNVNALLLGDSALYLCASSWVAGDSGANVLTFGAGSRLTVL.

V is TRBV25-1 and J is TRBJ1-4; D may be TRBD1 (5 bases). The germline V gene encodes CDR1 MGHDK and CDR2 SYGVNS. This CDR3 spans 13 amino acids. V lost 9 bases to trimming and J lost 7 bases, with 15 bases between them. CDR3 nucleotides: TGTGCCAGTGGGGCAGGGAATAGTGAAAAACTGTTTTTT. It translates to CASGAGNSEKLFF.

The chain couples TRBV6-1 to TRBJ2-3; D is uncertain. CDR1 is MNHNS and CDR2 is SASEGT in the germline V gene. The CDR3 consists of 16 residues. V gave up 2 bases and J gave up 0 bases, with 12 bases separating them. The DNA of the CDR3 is TGTGCCAGCAGTGAAACGAGCCTTGCTAGCACAGATACGCAGTATTTT. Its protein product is CASSETSLASTDTQYF.

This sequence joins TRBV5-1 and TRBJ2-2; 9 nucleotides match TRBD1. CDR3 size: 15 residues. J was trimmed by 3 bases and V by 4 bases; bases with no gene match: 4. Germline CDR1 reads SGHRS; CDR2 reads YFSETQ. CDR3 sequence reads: CASSQGTGYTGELFF. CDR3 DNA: TGCGCCAGCAGCCAAGGGACAGGGTACACCGGGGAGCTGTTTTTT.

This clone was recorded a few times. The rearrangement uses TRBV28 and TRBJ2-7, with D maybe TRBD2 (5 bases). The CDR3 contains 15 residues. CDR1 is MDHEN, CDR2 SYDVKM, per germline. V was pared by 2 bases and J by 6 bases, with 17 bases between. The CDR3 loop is CASSLGLPFTGEQYF. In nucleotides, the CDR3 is TGTGCCAGCAGTTTAGGACTTCCCTTTACGGGCGAGCAGTACTTC.

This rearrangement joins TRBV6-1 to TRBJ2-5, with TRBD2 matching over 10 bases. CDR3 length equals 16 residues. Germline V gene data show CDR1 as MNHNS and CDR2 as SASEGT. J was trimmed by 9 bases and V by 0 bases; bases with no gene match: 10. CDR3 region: CASSEAKTSGRFSQYF. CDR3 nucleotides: TGTGCCAGCAGTGAAGCGAAGACTAGCGGGCGGTTTTCCCAGTACTTC.

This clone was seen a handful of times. The CDR3 loop is CASSLQLIMNTEAFF. The CDR3 DNA reads TGTGCCAGCAGCTTGCAACTGATCATGAACACTGAAGCTTTCTTT. The chain joins TRBV5-6 to TRBJ1-1, with D unclear. Germline values: CDR1 SGHDT, CDR2 YYEEEE. Trimming took 1 base from V and 0 from J, leaving 10 bases between them. There are 15 residues in the CDR3.

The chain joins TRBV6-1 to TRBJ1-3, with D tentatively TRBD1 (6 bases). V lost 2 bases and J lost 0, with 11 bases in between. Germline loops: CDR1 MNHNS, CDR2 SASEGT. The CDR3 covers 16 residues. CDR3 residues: CASSEWGLYSGNTIYF. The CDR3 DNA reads TGTGCCAGCAGTGAATGGGGGCTCTACTCTGGAAACACCATATATTTT.

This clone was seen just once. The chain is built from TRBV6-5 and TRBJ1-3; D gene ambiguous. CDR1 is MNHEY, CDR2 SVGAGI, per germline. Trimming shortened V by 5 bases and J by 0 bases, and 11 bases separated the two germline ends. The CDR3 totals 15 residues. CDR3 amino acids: CASSNPHLSGNTIYF. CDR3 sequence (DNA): TGTGCCAGCAGTAACCCACACCTCTCTGGAAACACCATATATTTT.

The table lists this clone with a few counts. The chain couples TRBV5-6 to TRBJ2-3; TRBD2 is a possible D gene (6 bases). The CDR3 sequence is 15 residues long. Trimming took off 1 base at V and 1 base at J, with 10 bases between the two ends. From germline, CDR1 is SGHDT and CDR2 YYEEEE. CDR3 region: CASSLRRGGTDTQYF. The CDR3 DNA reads TGTGCCAGCAGCTTGAGGCGGGGTGGCACAGATACGCAGTATTTT.

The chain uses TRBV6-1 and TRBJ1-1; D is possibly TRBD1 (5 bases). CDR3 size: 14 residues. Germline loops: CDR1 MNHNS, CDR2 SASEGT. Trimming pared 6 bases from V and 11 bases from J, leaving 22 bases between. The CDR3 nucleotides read TGTGCCAGCAGCCGCGCGAGGGACTTAGTAAATGCTTTCTTT. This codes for CASSRARDLVNAFF.

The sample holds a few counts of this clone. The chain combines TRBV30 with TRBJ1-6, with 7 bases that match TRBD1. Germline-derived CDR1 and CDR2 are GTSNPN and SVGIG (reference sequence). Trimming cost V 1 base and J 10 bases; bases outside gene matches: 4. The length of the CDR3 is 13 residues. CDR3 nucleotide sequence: TGTGCCTGGAGTGGACAGGGAGTGTCACCCCTCCACTTT. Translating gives CAWSGQGVSPLHF.